This T cell receptor (beta chain) appears in the sequencing data of a study of shared clonotypes between healthy human individuals. Replicate PCRs were loaded with approximately 300 ng DNA from unsorted PBMC, around 30,000 T cell genomes. Clones were read by immunoSEQ multiplex PCR, and TCRdb kept only the in-frame ones, dropping some. The data show fewer than 600,000 clones, around 74% seen once. The CDR3 is 15 residues long. V lost 6 bases to trimming and J lost 4 bases; unmatched junction nucleotides: 7. CDR1 and CDR2 from the germline V gene are MDHEN and SYDVKM. Sequencing was performed on PBMCs. This TCR was recovered from a woman in her 40s in good health. Some clones in this sample may be carry-over from other donors' samples. The rearrangement links TRBV28 to TRBJ2-7; TRBD2 matches 12 bases. This chain's CDR3 is CASRDLTSGSYEQYF. CDR3 nucleotide sequence: TGTGCCAGCAGAGACCTGACTAGCGGGAGTTACGAGCAGTACTTC. Supplemented by reference TRBV28 and TRBJ2-7, the full variable domain reads DVKVTQSSRYLVKRTGEKVFLECVQDMDHENMFWYRQDPGLGLRLIYFSYDVKMKEKGDIPEGYSVSREKKERFSLILESASTNQTSMYLCASRDLTSGSYEQYFGPGTRLTVT.